The clone carrying this T cell receptor (beta chain) has only a few counts. Antigen: not known. The sample originates from a study of regulatory T cells in long-lasting Graves disease. The overall study: With positive TSH receptor antibodies and over 5 years of antithyroid drugs, Graves' disease was considered persistent.

Researchers made TCR beta libraries by using iRepertoire HTBI primers and running Arm-PCR on CDR3 regions. TCRdb used MiXCR to reprocess the multiplex PCR reads, holding one entry per CDR3 protein. The top ten clones hold around 14% of a sample with around 460,000 distinct CDR3 sequences, around a fifth of them seen once. Study-wide findings and caveats: Lower TCR diversity was seen in persistent Graves' patients than in newly diagnosed ones. Favored usage of TRBV28, TRBJ1-2 and TRBJ2-5 was recorded in persistent disease.

Indicated time point: persistent/refractory GD, antithyroid drugs over 5 years with positive TRAb. Following extraction of RNA from PBMCs, that RNA was used to make the TCR library. Xi'an, China, was home to the endocrinology department that provided patients. The CDR3 covers 15 residues. The germline CDR1 and CDR2 sequences are MDHEN and SYDVKM. Trimming cost V 6 bases and J 1 base; bases outside gene matches: 4. V gene TRBV28 combines with J gene TRBJ2-2; 8 bases agree with TRBD1. This specimen consisted of peripheral blood mononuclear cells (PBMCs), obtained when the disease was refractory, from a patient treated with antithyroid drugs. This TCR was sampled from a female donor with Graves disease. CDR3 residues: CASRPGGLNTGELFF. CDR3 nucleotide sequence: TGTGCCAGCAGGCCAGGGGGCCTGAACACCGGGGAGCTGTTTTTT.